This T cell receptor (beta chain) was sequenced for a study of cytomegalovirus exposure and HLA in healthy donors. PCR involved 60 Vbeta and 13 Jbeta primers. Assay: immunoSEQ multiplex PCR; the TCRdb copy retains only in-frame clones and omits some. Counted here are 130,000 to 150,000 clones, more than 60% occurring once; the ten biggest clones make up roughly 2.8%. The CDR3 has 16 amino acids. With 5 bases clipped from V and 0 bases from J, the junction kept 4 bases outside the gene matches. Per the germline V gene, CDR1 is MNHEY and CDR2 is SMNVEV (reference sequence). This clone was seen only a few times.

The sample comprised PBMCs. The rearrangement links TRBV27 to TRBJ2-3; 11 nucleotides match TRBD1. This clonotype originated in a male donor in good health and CMV-seronegative. In nucleotides, the CDR3 is TGTGCCAGCAGTCTGGACAGGGGGCGGAGCACAGATACGCAGTATTTT. Translating gives CASSLDRGRSTDTQYF.